The entry below describes one T cell receptor beta chain. The antigen is unknown. The data derive from a study of a mutant IDH1 vaccine in newly diagnosed glioma. Study as a whole: Commencement of vaccination occurred 4-6 weeks following radiotherapy alone, or concurrently with temozolomide cycles. Visit V13 took place at week 47, and visit V12 happened at week 35.

Sequencing used immunoSEQ multiplex PCR; TCRdb keeps in-frame clones, though not all of them. The sample lists tens of thousands of clones, approximately 92% occurring once. Time point denoted: week 35, safety follow-up. Alongside topical imiquimod, each dose of vaccine comprised 300 ug of mutant IDH1 20-mer peptide. CDR1 is SGHNT, CDR2 YYREEE, per germline (reference sequence). This CDR3 has 11 residues. The V end lost 7 bases, the J end lost 4 bases, and 8 bases lay between the germline ends. The source of this sequence is a man aged 45-60 years with glioma. The chain links TRBV5-4 to TRBJ1-1, with TRBD1 as a possible D gene (5 bases). The sample was PBMCs, taken from a glioma patient whose treatment included an IDH1 peptide vaccine. CDR3 amino acids: CASARATEAFF. The CDR3 DNA follows: TGTGCCAGCGCCAGGGCCACTGAAGCTTTCTTT.